This TCR beta chain was sequenced for a study of graft-versus-host responses after intestinal transplantation. Across the whole study: Tacrolimus and steroids were given for around three years to all recipients after anti-thymocyte globulin induction. Study conclusions and caveats: GvH clones turned up in recipient marrow; some had shown up first in ileum or blood.

Sequenced by immunoSEQ multiplex PCR; TCRdb stores in-frame clones only, minus some. The table shows 95,000 to 130,000 clones, with about nine tenths occurring only once. In the case of this clone: The antigen is unknown.

The V and J ends lost 7 bases and 6 bases respectively, with 14 bases between them. Germline lookup yields CDR1 ENHRY and CDR2 SYGVKD. The CDR3 is made up of 13 amino acids. The source material was unstimulated CD4+ T cells sorted from spleen or lymph node cells, sampled before intestinal transplant. This receptor was obtained from a human donor who received an intestinal transplant. This chain joins TRBV10-3 and TRBJ2-3, with a weak D call TRBD2 (6 bases). Here the CDR3 DNA reads TGTGCCATCACTACTAGCTGGGACGATACGCAGTATTTT. Encoded protein: CAITTSWDDTQYF.